This is a list of T cell receptor beta chains from one sample in a study of cytomegalovirus exposure and HLA in healthy donors. Produced via immunoSEQ multiplex PCR; TCRdb's table is partial and in-frame only. Of 100,000 to 150,000 clones detected, about 70% appear once; the ten largest clones hold about 2.4%. Specimen: PBMCs. The receptors stem from a woman aged 60-75 years in good health and CMV-seropositive. The CDR3 runs from the conserved cysteine through the conserved F or W. The D gene is left open where the match is weak. A clone size is listed for some rows: how often the clone was seen (once, few, many), or a class if it is expanded.

J: TRBJ1-3
size: NA
V: TRBV2
D: TRBD1
CDR3: CASIIDRGGNTIYF
DNA: TGTGCCAGCATAATAGACAGGGGGGGAAACACCATATATTTT

J: TRBJ2-1
size: NA
V: TRBV7-9
D: TRBD1
CDR3: CASSVRQGFDEQFF
DNA: TGTGCCAGCAGTGTCCGACAGGGTTTCGATGAGCAGTTCTTC

J: TRBJ1-1
size: few
V: TRBV6-5
D: NA
CDR3: CASRGNTEAFF
DNA: TGTGCCAGCCGGGGGAACACTGAAGCTTTCTTT

J: TRBJ1-5
size: NA
V: TRBV4-1
D: NA
CDR3: CASSQNVGLTVDQPQHF
DNA: TGCGCCAGCAGCCAAAATGTCGGACTAACAGTAGATCAGCCCCAGCATTTT

J: TRBJ2-7
size: few
V: TRBV7-8
D: NA
CDR3: CASLLGGAYEQYF
DNA: TGTGCCAGCCTCTTGGGGGGGGCGTACGAGCAGTACTTC

J: TRBJ2-3
size: NA
V: TRBV6-1
D: TRBD1
CDR3: CASSIEGTDTQYF
DNA: TGTGCCAGCAGCATTGAAGGGACAGACACGCAGTATTTT

J: TRBJ2-2
size: few
V: TRBV6-4
D: NA
CDR3: CASRGSGHTGELFF
DNA: TGTGCCAGCAGGGGTAGCGGCCACACCGGGGAGCTGTTTTTT

J: TRBJ1-2
size: NA
V: TRBV6-5
D: NA
CDR3: CASSFPRGGYTF
DNA: TGTGCCAGCAGTTTCCCCCGGGGTGGCTACACCTTC

J: TRBJ1-1
size: few
V: TRBV11-2
D: NA
CDR3: CASSPYTEAFF
DNA: TGTGCCAGCAGCCCCTACACTGAAGCTTTCTTT

J: TRBJ2-3
size: NA
V: TRBV11-2
D: TRBD2
CDR3: CASSLVLLAGAPSTDTQYF
DNA: TGTGCCAGCAGCTTAGTTTTACTAGCGGGGGCCCCATCCACAGATACGCAGTATTTT

J: TRBJ1-4
size: NA
V: TRBV5-1
D: NA
CDR3: CASSTQQEPNEKLFF
DNA: TGCGCCAGCAGCACGCAACAGGAACCTAATGAAAAACTGTTTTTT

J: TRBJ1-1
size: once
V: TRBV6-4
D: NA
CDR3: CASSPDRSSTEAFF
DNA: TGTGCCAGCAGTCCCGACAGGTCCTCCACTGAAGCTTTCTTT

J: TRBJ2-5
size: NA
V: TRBV4-1
D: NA
CDR3: CASSLKTQYF
DNA: TGCGCCAGCAGCCTAAAGACCCAGTACTTC

J: TRBJ1-5
size: NA
V: TRBV7-9
D: TRBD1
CDR3: CSSSSPGTGVPQHF
DNA: TGTTCCAGCAGCTCCCCCGGGACAGGGGTCCCCCAGCATTTT

J: TRBJ2-5
size: once
V: TRBV29-1
D: TRBD2
CDR3: CSVEGLRSSGGPQLSSETQYF
DNA: TGCAGCGTTGAAGGTTTGAGGTCGAGCGGGGGGCCACAGTTATCGTCGGAGACCCAGTACTTC

J: TRBJ1-4
size: NA
V: TRBV6-5
D: NA
CDR3: CASSSVEDSNEKLFF
DNA: TGTGCCAGCAGTTCTGTCGAGGACAGTAATGAAAAACTGTTTTTT

J: TRBJ2-2
size: NA
V: TRBV27
D: TRBD1
CDR3: CASSHLPGGTGELFF
DNA: TGTGCCAGCAGTCACCTACCAGGGGGCACCGGGGAGCTGTTTTTT

J: TRBJ2-3
size: NA
V: TRBV7-9
D: TRBD2
CDR3: CASSPKRGGGTDTQYF
DNA: TGTGCCAGCAGCCCCAAGCGGGGGGGCGGGACAGATACGCAGTATTTT

J: TRBJ1-3
size: NA
V: TRBV25-1
D: TRBD1
CDR3: CASTPGQRNTIYF
DNA: TGTGCCAGCACCCCGGGACAGAGAAACACCATATATTTT

J: TRBJ1-1
size: NA
V: TRBV5-8
D: TRBD1
CDR3: CASSPQGARTEAFF
DNA: TGTGCCAGCAGCCCCCAGGGGGCGCGCACTGAAGCTTTCTTT

J: TRBJ2-7
size: NA
V: TRBV29-1
D: TRBD1
CDR3: CSVEDRGQLTYEQYF
DNA: TGCAGCGTTGAAGATCGGGGACAGCTTACCTACGAGCAGTACTTC

J: TRBJ1-1
size: NA
V: TRBV5-1
D: TRBD1
CDR3: CASSPLQGGDTEAFF
DNA: TGCGCCAGCAGCCCCCTACAGGGGGGCGACACTGAAGCTTTCTTT

J: TRBJ2-3
size: NA
V: TRBV18
D: TRBD2
CDR3: CASSPPTRGNTDTQYF
DNA: TGTGCCAGCTCACCTCCAACGCGGGGGAACACAGATACGCAGTATTTT

J: TRBJ2-1
size: NA
V: TRBV1
D: NA
CDR3: CTSSQAWTAPNEQFF
DNA: TGCACCAGCAGCCAAGCCTGGACAGCTCCCAATGAGCAGTTCTTC

J: TRBJ1-2
size: once
V: TRBV7-9
D: NA
CDR3: CASSPSGETYGYTF
DNA: TGTGCCAGCAGCCCGAGCGGGGAGACCTATGGCTACACCTTC

J: TRBJ2-3
size: once
V: TRBV7-9
D: NA
CDR3: CASVRLASTDTQYF
DNA: TGTGCCAGCGTACGCTTAGCTAGCACAGATACGCAGTATTTT

J: TRBJ2-2
size: NA
V: TRBV10-3
D: NA
CDR3: CAIKGGAGTGELFF
DNA: TGTGCCATCAAAGGAGGGGCTGGCACCGGGGAGCTGTTTTTT

J: TRBJ2-7
size: few
V: TRBV4-1
D: NA
CDR3: CASSSRPTMRARKQYF
DNA: TGCGCCAGCAGCTCAAGACCAACTATGAGAGCGCGCAAGCAGTACTTC

J: TRBJ1-6
size: NA
V: TRBV11-2
D: TRBD1
CDR3: CASSLDGQGSSDSPLHF
DNA: TGTGCCAGCAGCTTAGACGGACAGGGATCTTCCGATTCACCCCTCCACTTT

J: TRBJ1-2
size: few
V: TRBV19
D: TRBD1
CDR3: CASTNPGQNYGYTF
DNA: TGTGCCAGTACCAACCCGGGACAGAACTATGGCTACACCTTC